A single sample is the source of the 19 T cell receptor beta chains below, sequenced in a study of cytomegalovirus exposure and HLA in healthy donors. Amplification used 60 Vbeta primers and 13 Jbeta primers. Only in-frame clones appear in the TCRdb table, and some are missing; sequencing was by immunoSEQ multiplex PCR. This listing includes approximately 54,000 clones. Sequenced sample: PBMCs. All receptors come from a woman aged 40 to 50 in good health and CMV-seronegative.

This chain joins TRBV9 and TRBJ1-3; 9 positions match TRBD1. V was pared by 4 bases and J by 4 bases, with 9 bases of the junction left unmatched. CDR1 and CDR2 (germline): SGDLS, YYNGEE. This CDR3 contains 16 residues. The DNA of the CDR3 is TGTGCCAGCAGCTCCCGTGGACAGGGGAAGGGAAACACCATATATTTT. It is translated as CASSSRGQGKGNTIYF.

The CDR3 DNA reads as TGTGCCAGCAGTCCCCTGACTAGCGGGGACAATGAGCAGTTCTTC. Translated, it gives CASSPLTSGDNEQFF. J is TRBJ2-1 and V is TRBV6-5, with 11 bases that match TRBD2. The germline V gene has CDR1 MNHEY and CDR2 SVGAGI. The CDR3 is made up of 15 amino acids. V was clipped by 5 bases and J by 5 bases; unmatched bases: 5.

The rearrangement joins TRBV7-3 to TRBJ2-1; D gene ambiguous. This CDR3 is 15 amino acids long. The V and J ends lost 0 bases and 6 bases respectively, with 12 bases between them. Looked up from germline, CDR1 is SGHTA and CDR2 is FQGTGA. CDR3 in amino acids: CASSLTGTNTNEQFF. The CDR3 DNA reads TGTGCCAGCAGCTTAACGGGCACAAACACCAATGAGCAGTTCTTC.

This chain joins TRBV5-1 and TRBJ1-4; no clear D gene. Germline V gene sequence: CDR1 SGHRS, CDR2 YFSETQ. The CDR3 covers 13 residues. V gave up 2 bases and J gave up 8 bases, with 10 bases separating them. The CDR3 DNA sequence: TGCGCCAGCAGCTTTGAAACTTCGGAAAAACTGTTTTTT. Translating gives CASSFETSEKLFF.

This chain joins TRBV5-1 and TRBJ2-5, with 15 bases lining up with TRBD2. The trim removed 4 bases at V and 4 bases at J, leaving 2 bases unmatched. The CDR3 sequence is 15 residues long. Germline loops: CDR1 SGHRS, CDR2 YFSETQ. CDR3 amino acids: CASSVGLAGGETQYF. DNA for the CDR3: TGCGCCAGCAGCGTGGGACTAGCGGGGGGAGAGACCCAGTACTTC.

The V call is TRBV9, the J call TRBJ1-2; D is ambiguous. V was cut by 0 bases and J by 3 bases, with 15 bases left in between. The CDR3 consists of 16 residues. Germline-derived CDR1 and CDR2 are SGDLS and YYNGEE. This CDR3 reads CASSVGGRSWDYGYTF. CDR3 nucleotide sequence: TGTGCCAGCAGCGTAGGAGGTCGTTCTTGGGACTATGGCTACACCTTC.

The rearrangement links TRBV5-4 to TRBJ1-2; D may be TRBD1 (5 bases). Germline V gives CDR1 SGHNT, CDR2 YYREEE (reference sequence). The CDR3 runs 13 residues. Trimming took 0 bases from V and 7 from J, leaving 10 bases between them. CDR3 amino acids: CASSLEQGAGYTF. In DNA, the CDR3 is TGTGCCAGCAGCTTGGAGCAAGGGGCTGGCTACACCTTC.

The chain uses TRBV14 and TRBJ1-6; weak D call: TRBD1 (5 bases). Germline V lookup: CDR1 SGHDN, CDR2 FVKESK. There are 16 residues in the CDR3. V was pared by 0 bases and J by 11 bases, with 17 bases between. The CDR3 spells CASSQDLGQGAAPLHF. Written as DNA, the CDR3 is TGTGCCAGCAGCCAAGATCTTGGGCAGGGTGCCGCACCCCTCCACTTT.

The chain carries TRBV19 and TRBJ2-3; a weak D match, TRBD1 (6 bases). Germline V gene data show CDR1 as LNHDA and CDR2 as SQIVND (reference sequence). This CDR3 has 16 amino acids. The V and J ends lost 7 bases and 0 bases respectively, with 17 bases between them. CDR3 nucleotides: TGTGCCAGTACCCAGAGGGGACACCTAAGCACAGATACGCAGTATTTT. Its protein is CASTQRGHLSTDTQYF.

V and J are TRBV2 and TRBJ1-5; TRBD1 aligns across 8 bases. CDR3 length equals 17 residues. J lost 6 bases, V lost 1 base, and 11 bases had no gene match. CDR1 SNHLY and CDR2 FYNNEI come from the germline V gene. This CDR3 reads CASSEGPLWQGAQPQHF. The CDR3 DNA follows: TGTGCCAGCAGTGAAGGGCCCCTGTGGCAGGGGGCTCAGCCCCAGCATTTT. Full variable domain (outside the CDR3, taken from reference TRBV2 and TRBJ1-5): EPEVTQTPSHQVTQMGQEVILRCVPISNHLYFYWYRQILGQKVEFLVSFYNNEISEKSEIFDDQFSVERPDGSNFTLKIRSTKLEDSAMYFCASSEGPLWQGAQPQHFGDGTRLSIL.

J is TRBJ2-2 and V is TRBV5-1; D call uncertain. V lost 0 bases to trimming and J lost 7 bases, with 10 bases between them. Looked up from germline, CDR1 is SGHRS and CDR2 is YFSETQ. This CDR3 has 14 amino acids. In DNA, the CDR3 is TGCGCCAGCAGCTTGGTTGGCGGCGGCGGGGAGCTGTTTTTT. It translates to CASSLVGGGGELFF.

This chain connects TRBV28 to TRBJ1-1; 7 bases are a match to TRBD1. Germline V gene sequence: CDR1 MDHEN, CDR2 SYDVKM. The V gene end was trimmed by 6 bases and the J gene end by 5 bases; junction bases not matched to a gene: 9. The CDR3 is made up of 14 amino acids. Here the CDR3 DNA reads TGTGCCAGCAGCAGACAGGGTCGGGAAACTGAAGCTTTCTTT. Residues: CASSRQGRETEAFF.

The chain couples TRBV9 to TRBJ2-7; no definite D call. Trimming removed 3 bases at V and 2 bases at J, with 12 bases between. CDR3 length: 14 amino acids. In germline, CDR1 is SGDLS, CDR2 YYNGEE. CDR3 in amino acids: CASSASDGAYEQYF. CDR3 nucleotides: TGTGCCAGCAGCGCCAGTGACGGAGCCTACGAGCAGTACTTC. Looking up the rest from reference TRBV9 and TRBJ2-7 gives the full variable domain: DSGVTQTPKHLITATGQRVTLRCSPRSGDLSVYWYQQSLDQGLQFLIQYYNGEERAKGNILERFSAQQFPDLHSELNLSSLELGDSALYFCASSASDGAYEQYFGPGTRLTVT.

The chain carries TRBV30 and TRBJ2-5; 12 positions agree with TRBD2. Germline lookup yields CDR1 GTSNPN and CDR2 SVGIG (reference sequence). J gave up 5 bases and V 0 bases, and 10 bases lay outside the gene matches. The CDR3 consists of 17 residues. CDR3 in amino acids: CAWSVDGLAGFGETQYF. The CDR3 coding sequence is TGTGCCTGGAGTGTCGACGGACTAGCGGGGTTCGGGGAGACCCAGTACTTC.

V is TRBV6-5 and J is TRBJ2-1, with TRBD2 matching over 14 bases. Germline V CDR1 and CDR2: MNHEY, SVGAGI. The CDR3 has 14 amino acids. The junction had 3 bases not matched to a gene; V was cut back by 5 bases and J by 9 bases. Written as DNA, the CDR3 is TGTGCCAGCAGTACCGGACTAGCGGGGGGTGAGCAGTTCTTC. Protein: CASSTGLAGGEQFF.

The V and J genes are TRBV6-5 and TRBJ2-1; TRBD2 aligns across 10 bases. Germline CDR1 and CDR2: MNHEY and SVGAGI. With V trimmed by 6 bases and J by 8 bases, 7 bases remained unmatched. CDR3 length: 14 amino acids. DNA of the CDR3: TGTGCCAGCAGGGCTAGCGGGAGCGTGCATGAGCAGTTCTTC. Translation: CASRASGSVHEQFF.

The chain joins TRBV29-1 to TRBJ1-1; the match to TRBD1 covers 7 bases. V was pared by 7 bases and J by 6 bases, with 8 bases of the junction left unmatched. CDR3 length equals 12 residues. The V gene's germline CDR1 is SQVTM and CDR2 ANQGSEA. This CDR3 is CSAGTGVAEAFF. The CDR3 region has the DNA TGCAGCGCCGGCACAGGGGTTGCTGAAGCTTTCTTT.

The V gene is TRBV7-2, the J gene TRBJ1-1, with D possibly being TRBD1 (6 bases). Per germline, CDR1 SGHTA and CDR2 FQGNSA. This CDR3 is built from 14 residues. With 5 bases removed from V and 5 bases from J, the gap between germline ends came to 15 bases. The chain's CDR3 is CASSPSGALTEAFF. CDR3 DNA sequence: TGTGCCAGCAGCCCATCAGGGGCTTTAACTGAAGCTTTCTTT.

The genes are TRBV10-3 and TRBJ2-6, with D perhaps matching TRBD1 (6 bases). Germline CDR1 is ENHRY and CDR2 is SYGVKD. The CDR3 spans 17 residues. Trimming shortened V by 6 bases and J by 2 bases, and 17 bases separated the two germline ends. The CDR3 region has the DNA TGTGCCATCAGGGAGAGGGCACAGGGTCCTGGGGCCAACGTCCTGACTTTC. Its translation is CAIRERAQGPGANVLTF.